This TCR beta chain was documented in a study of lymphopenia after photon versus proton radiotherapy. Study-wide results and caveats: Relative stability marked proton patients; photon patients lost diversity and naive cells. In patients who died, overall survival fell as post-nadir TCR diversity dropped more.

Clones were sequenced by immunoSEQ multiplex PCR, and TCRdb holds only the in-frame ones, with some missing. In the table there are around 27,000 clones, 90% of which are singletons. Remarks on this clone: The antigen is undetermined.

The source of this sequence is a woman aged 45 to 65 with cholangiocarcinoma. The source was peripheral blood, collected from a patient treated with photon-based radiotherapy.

The CDR3 DNA sequence: TGTGCCAGCAGTTCGGCCCCTTTAGAACAGCCCCAGCATTTT. Its translation: CASSSAPLEQPQHF. This chain joins TRBV6-6 and TRBJ1-5, with D hard to call. The germline V gene has CDR1 MNHNY and CDR2 SVGAGI (reference sequence). The CDR3 loop spans 14 amino acids. V lost 4 bases and J 7 bases, leaving 14 bases between the germline ends.